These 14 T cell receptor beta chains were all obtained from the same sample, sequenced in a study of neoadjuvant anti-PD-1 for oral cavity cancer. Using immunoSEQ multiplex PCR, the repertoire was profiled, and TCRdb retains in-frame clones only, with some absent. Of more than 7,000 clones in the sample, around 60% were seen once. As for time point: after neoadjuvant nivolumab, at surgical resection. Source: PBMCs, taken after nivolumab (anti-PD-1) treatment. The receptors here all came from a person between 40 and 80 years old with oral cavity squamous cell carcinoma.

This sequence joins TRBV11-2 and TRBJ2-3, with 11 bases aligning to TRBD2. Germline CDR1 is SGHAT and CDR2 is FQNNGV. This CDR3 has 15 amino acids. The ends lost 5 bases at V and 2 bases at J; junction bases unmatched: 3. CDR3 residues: CASSLSGGDTDTQYF. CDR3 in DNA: TGTGCCAGCAGCCTTAGCGGGGGGGACACAGATACGCAGTATTTT.

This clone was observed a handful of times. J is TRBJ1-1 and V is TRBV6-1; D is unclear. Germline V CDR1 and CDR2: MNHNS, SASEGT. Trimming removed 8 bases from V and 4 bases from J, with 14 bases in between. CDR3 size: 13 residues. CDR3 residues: CASPALVGTEAFF. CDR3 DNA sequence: TGTGCCAGCCCAGCCTTAGTAGGCACTGAAGCTTTCTTT.

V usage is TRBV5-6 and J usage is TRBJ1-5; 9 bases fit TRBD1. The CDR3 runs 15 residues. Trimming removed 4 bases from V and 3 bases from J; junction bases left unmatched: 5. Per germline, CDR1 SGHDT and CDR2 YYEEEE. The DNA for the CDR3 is TGTGCCAGCAGCACGGGACAGGGAAACAATCAGCCCCAGCATTTT. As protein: CASSTGQGNNQPQHF.

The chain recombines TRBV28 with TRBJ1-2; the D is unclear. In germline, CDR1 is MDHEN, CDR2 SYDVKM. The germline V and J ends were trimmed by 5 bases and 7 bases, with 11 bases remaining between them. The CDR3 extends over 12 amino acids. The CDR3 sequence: CASSPSSGGYTF. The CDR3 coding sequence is TGTGCCAGCAGTCCCTCGTCGGGTGGCTACACCTTC.

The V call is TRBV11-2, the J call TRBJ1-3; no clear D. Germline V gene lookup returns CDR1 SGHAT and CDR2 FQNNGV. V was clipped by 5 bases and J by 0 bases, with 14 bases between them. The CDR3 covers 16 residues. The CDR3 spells CASSQYHKSSGNTIYF. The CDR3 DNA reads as TGTGCCAGCAGCCAGTATCATAAAAGCTCTGGAAACACCATATATTTT.

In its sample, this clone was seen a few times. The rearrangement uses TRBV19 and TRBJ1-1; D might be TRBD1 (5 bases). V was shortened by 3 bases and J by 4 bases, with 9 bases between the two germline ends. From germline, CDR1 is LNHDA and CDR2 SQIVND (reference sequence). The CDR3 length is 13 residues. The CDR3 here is CASSMTDSTEAFF. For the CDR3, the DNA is TGTGCCAGTAGTATGACAGATTCCACTGAAGCTTTCTTT.

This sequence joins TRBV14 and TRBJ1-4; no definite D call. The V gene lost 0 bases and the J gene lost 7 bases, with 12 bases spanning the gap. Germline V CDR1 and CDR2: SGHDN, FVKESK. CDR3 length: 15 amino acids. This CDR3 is CASSQEWGSGEKLFF. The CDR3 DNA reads TGTGCCAGCAGCCAAGAATGGGGTAGTGGTGAAAAACTGTTTTTT.

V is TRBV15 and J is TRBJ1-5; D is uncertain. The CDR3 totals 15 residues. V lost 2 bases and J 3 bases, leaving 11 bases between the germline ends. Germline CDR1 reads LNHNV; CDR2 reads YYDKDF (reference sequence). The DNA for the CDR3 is TGTGCCACCAGCAGACCGCCCCTGTACAATCAGCCCCAGCATTTT. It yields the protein CATSRPPLYNQPQHF.

The CDR3 sequence is CASRRQASSTDTQYF. In DNA, the CDR3 is TGTGCCAGCAGGCGACAGGCGTCTAGCACAGATACGCAGTATTTT. This chain uses TRBV6-6 with TRBJ2-3; the D gene is possibly TRBD1 (6 bases). The germline V gene has CDR1 MNHNY and CDR2 SVGAGI (reference sequence). This CDR3 is built from 15 residues. V lost 6 bases and J 0 bases, leaving 13 bases between the germline ends.

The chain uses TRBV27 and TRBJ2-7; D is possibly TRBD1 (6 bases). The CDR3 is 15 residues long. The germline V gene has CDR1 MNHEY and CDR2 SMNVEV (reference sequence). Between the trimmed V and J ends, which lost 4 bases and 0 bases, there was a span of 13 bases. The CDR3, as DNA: TGTGCCAGCAGTTGGACAGCCTTTAGCTCCTACGAGCAGTACTTC. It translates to CASSWTAFSSYEQYF.

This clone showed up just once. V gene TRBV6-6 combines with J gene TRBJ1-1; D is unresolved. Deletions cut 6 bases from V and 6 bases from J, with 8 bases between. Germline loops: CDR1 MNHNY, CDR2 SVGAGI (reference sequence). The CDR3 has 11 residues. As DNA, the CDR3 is TGTGCCAGCAGAGTCGGAGCTGAAGCTTTCTTT. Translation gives CASRVGAEAFF.

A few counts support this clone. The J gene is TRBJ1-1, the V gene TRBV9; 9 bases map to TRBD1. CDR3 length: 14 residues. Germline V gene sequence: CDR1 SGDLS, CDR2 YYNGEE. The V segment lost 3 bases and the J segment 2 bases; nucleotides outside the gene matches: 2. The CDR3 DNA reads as TGTGCCAGCAGCGGGGGACAGGGCAACACTGAAGCTTTCTTT. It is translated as CASSGGQGNTEAFF.

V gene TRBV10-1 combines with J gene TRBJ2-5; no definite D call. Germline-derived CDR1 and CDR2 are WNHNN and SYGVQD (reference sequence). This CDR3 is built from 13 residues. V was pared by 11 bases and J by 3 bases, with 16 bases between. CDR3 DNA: TGCGCCTCCTCAAAGGCATTCAAAGAGACCCAGTACTTC. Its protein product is CASSKAFKETQYF.

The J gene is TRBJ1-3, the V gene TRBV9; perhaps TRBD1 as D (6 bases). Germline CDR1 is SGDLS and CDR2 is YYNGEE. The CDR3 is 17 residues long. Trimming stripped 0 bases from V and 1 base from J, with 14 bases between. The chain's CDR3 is CASSVAPQGQSGNTIYF. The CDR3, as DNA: TGTGCCAGCAGCGTAGCCCCCCAGGGACAATCTGGAAACACCATATATTTT.